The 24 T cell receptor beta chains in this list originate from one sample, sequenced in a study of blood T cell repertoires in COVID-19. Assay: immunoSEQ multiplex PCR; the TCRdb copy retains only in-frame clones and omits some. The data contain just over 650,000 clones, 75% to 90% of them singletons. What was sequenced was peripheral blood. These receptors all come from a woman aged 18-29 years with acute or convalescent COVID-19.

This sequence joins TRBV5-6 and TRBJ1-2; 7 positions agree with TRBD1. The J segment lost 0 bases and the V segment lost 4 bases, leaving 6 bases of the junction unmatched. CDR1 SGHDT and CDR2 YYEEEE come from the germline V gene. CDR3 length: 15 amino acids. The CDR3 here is CASSLGTEANYGYTF. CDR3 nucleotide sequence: TGTGCCAGCAGCCTGGGGACAGAAGCTAACTATGGCTACACCTTC.

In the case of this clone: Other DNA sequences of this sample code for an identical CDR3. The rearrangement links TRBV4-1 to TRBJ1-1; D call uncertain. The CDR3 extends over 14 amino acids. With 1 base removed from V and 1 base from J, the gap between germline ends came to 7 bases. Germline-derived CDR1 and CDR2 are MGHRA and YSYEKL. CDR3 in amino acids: CASSQGPGNTEAFF. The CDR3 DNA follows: TGCGCCAGCAGCCAAGGTCCCGGGAACACTGAAGCTTTCTTT.

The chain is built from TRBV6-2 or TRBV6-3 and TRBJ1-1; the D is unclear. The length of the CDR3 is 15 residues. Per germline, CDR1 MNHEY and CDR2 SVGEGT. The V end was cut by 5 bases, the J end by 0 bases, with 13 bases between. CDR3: CASSTAQWLNTEAFF. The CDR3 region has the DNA TGTGCCAGCAGTACCGCTCAATGGCTGAACACTGAAGCTTTCTTT.

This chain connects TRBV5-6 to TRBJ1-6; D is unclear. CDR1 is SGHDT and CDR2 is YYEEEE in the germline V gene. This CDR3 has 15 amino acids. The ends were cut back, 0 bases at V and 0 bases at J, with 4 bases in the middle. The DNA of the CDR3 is TGTGCCAGCAGCTTGGGTAGCTCCTATAATTCACCCCTCCACTTT. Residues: CASSLGSSYNSPLHF. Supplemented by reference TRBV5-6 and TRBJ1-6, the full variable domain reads DAGVTQSPTHLIKTRGQQVTLRCSPKSGHDTVSWYQQALGQGPQFIFQYYEEEERQRGNFPDRFSGHQFPNYSSELNVNALLLGDSALYLCASSLGSSYNSPLHFGNGTRLTVT.

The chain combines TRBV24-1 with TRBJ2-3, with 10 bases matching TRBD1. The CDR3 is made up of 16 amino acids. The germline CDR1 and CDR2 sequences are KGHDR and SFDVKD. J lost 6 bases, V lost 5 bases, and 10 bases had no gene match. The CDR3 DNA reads TGTGCCACCAGTGCTCCTCCGGGACAGGGGAAGGATACGCAGTATTTT. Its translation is CATSAPPGQGKDTQYF.

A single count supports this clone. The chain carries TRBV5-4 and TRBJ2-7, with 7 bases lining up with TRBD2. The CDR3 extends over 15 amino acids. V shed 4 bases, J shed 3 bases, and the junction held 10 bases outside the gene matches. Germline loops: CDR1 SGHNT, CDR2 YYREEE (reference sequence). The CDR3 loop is CASSASAGPNYEQYF. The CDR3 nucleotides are TGTGCCAGCAGCGCGTCAGCGGGGCCGAACTACGAGCAGTACTTC.

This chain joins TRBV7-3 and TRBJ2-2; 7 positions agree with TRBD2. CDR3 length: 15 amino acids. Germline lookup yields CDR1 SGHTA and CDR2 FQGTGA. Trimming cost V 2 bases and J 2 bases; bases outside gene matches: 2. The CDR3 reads CASSLRGGNTGELFF. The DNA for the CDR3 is TGTGCCAGCAGCTTACGCGGGGGTAACACCGGGGAGCTGTTTTTT.

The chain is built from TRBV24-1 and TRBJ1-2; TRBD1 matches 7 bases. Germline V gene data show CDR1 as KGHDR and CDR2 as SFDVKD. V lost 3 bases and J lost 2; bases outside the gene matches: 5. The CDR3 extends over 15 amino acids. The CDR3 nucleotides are TGTGCCACCAGTGATCCTTTGACAGGGAACTATGGCTACACCTTC. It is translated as CATSDPLTGNYGYTF.

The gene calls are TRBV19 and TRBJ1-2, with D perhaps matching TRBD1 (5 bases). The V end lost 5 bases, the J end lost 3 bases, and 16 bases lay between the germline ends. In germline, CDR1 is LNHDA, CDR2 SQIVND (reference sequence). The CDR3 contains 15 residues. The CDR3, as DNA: TGTGCCAGTAGTGGGGCCTTTGGGGCGGACTATGGCTACACCTTC. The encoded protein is CASSGAFGADYGYTF.

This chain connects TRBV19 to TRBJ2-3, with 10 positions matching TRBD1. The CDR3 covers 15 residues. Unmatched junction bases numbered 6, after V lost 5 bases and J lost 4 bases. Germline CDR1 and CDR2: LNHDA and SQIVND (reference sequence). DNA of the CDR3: TGTGCCAGTAGTCCCCGAGGGACAGGGGCAGATACGCAGTATTTT. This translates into CASSPRGTGADTQYF. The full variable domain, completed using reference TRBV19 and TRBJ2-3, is DGGITQSPKYLFRKEGQNVTLSCEQNLNHDAMYWYRQDPGQGLRLIYYSQIVNDFQKGDIAEGYSVSREKKESFPLTVTSAQKNPTAFYLCASSPRGTGADTQYFGPGTRLTVL.

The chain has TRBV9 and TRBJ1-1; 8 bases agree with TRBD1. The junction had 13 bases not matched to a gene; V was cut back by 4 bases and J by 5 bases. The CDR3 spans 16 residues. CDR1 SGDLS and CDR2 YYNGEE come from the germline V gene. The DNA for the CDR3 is TGTGCCAGCAGCCATAGATCGACAGGGGTTGGGACTGAAGCTTTCTTT. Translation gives CASSHRSTGVGTEAFF.

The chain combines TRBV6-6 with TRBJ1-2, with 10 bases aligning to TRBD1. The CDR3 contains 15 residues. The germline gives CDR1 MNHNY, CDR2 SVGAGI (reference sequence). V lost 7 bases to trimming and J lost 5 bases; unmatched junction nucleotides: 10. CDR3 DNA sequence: TGTGCCAGCACCTACGACAGGGGGCCGGGTTATGGCTACACCTTC. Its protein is CASTYDRGPGYGYTF.

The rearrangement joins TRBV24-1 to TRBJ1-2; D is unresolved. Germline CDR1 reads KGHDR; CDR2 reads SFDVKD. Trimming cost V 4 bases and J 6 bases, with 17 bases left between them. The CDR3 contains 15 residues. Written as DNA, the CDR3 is TGTGCCACCAGTGACCCTCAGCGGTCCGTGGATGGCTACACCTTC. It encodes CATSDPQRSVDGYTF.

The CDR3 is CASSPRQASSYEQYF. As DNA, the CDR3 is TGTGCCAGCAGTCCGCGACAGGCTTCATCCTACGAGCAGTACTTC. The chain combines TRBV6-5 with TRBJ2-7; D is possibly TRBD1 (6 bases). V was pared by 5 bases and J by 1 base, with 15 bases between. Germline V lookup: CDR1 MNHEY, CDR2 SVGAGI. This CDR3 region has 15 residues.

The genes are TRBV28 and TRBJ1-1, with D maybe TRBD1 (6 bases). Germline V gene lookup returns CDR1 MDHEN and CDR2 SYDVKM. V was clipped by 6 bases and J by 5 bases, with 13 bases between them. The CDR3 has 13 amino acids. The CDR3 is CASRWTEVTEAFF. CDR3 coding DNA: TGTGCCAGCAGATGGACAGAGGTTACTGAAGCTTTCTTT.

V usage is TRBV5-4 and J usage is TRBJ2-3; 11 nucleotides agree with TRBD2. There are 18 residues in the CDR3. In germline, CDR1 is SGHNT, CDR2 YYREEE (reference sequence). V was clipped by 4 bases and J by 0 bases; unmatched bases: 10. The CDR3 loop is CASSPRLAGIPSTDTQYF. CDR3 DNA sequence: TGTGCCAGCAGCCCCCGACTAGCGGGGATCCCTAGCACAGATACGCAGTATTTT.

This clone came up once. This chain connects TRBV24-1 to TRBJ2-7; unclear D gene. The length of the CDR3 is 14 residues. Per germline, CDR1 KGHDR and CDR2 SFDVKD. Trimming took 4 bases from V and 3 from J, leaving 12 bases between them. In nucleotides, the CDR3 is TGTGCCACCAGTGACTCTGGCAGTGTCTACGAGCAGTACTTC. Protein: CATSDSGSVYEQYF.

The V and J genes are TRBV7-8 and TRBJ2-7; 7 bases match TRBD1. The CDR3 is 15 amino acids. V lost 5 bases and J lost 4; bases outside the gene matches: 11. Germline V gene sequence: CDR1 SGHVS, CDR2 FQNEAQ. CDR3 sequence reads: CASSRALGQPYEQYF. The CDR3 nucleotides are TGTGCCAGCAGCCGTGCTTTGGGACAGCCTTACGAGCAGTACTTC.

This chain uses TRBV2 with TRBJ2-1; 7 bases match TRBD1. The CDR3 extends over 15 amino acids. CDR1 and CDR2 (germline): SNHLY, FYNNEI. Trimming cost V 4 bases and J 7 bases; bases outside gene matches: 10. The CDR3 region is CASSVGKGALNEQFF. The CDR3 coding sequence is TGTGCCAGCAGTGTAGGAAAGGGGGCCCTGAATGAGCAGTTCTTC.

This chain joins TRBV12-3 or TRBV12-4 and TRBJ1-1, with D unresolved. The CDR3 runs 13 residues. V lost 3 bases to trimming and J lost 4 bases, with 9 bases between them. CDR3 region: CASSFAGFTEAFF. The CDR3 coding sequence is TGTGCCAGCAGTTTTGCGGGGTTCACTGAAGCTTTCTTT.

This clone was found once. CDR3 bases: TGTGCCAGCAGCGAGCGGGACACCCTGGGCTACACCTTC. This gives the protein CASSERDTLGYTF. V gene TRBV2 combines with J gene TRBJ1-2; tentative D call: TRBD1 (6 bases). CDR1 and CDR2 (germline): SNHLY, FYNNEI. Trimming shortened V by 6 bases and J by 8 bases, and 16 bases separated the two germline ends. This CDR3 region has 13 residues.

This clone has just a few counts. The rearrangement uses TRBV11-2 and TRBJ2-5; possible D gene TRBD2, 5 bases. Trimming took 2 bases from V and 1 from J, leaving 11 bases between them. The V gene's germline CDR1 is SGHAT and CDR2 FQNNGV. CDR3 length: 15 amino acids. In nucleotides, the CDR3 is TGTGCCAGCAGCTTAAGGGTCAGCGGCCAAGAGACCCAGTACTTC. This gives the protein CASSLRVSGQETQYF.

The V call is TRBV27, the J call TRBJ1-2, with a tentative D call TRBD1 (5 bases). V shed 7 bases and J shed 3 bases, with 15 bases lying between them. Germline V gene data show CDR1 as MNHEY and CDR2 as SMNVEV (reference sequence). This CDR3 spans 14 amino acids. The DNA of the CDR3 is TGTGCCAGCACCCCAAGCCGGGGGTACTATGGCTACACCTTC. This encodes CASTPSRGYYGYTF.

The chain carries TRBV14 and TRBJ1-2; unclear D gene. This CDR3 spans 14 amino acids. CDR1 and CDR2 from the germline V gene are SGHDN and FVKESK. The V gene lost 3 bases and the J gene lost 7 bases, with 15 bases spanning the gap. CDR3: CASSQAATAGGYTF. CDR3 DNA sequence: TGTGCCAGCAGCCAGGCGGCCACAGCGGGTGGCTACACCTTC.